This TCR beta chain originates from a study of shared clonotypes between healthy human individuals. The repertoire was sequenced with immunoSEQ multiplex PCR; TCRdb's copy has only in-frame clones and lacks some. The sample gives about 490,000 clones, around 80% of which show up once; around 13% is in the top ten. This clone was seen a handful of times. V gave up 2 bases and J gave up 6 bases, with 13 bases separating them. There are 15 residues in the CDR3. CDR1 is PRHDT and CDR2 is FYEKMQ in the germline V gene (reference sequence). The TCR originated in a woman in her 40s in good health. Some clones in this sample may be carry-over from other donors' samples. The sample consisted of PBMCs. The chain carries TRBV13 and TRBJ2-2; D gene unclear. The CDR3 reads CASSLRVEAAGELFF. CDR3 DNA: TGTGCCAGCAGCTTAAGGGTCGAGGCGGCCGGGGAGCTGTTTTTT.